This TCR beta chain was documented in a study of response to subunit inactivated influenza vaccine. TCRdb passed the RT-PCR reads through MiXCR, listing each CDR3 protein once. This table has about 240,000 distinct CDR3 sequences, 9% to 15% appearing once. The sequence came from a man between 50 and 59 years old who received an inactivated influenza vaccine. Sequences were derived from non-naive T cells sorted from PBMCs, sampled approximately 15 days before vaccination.

This chain's CDR3 is CASSPGQNRQETQYF. CDR3 DNA: TGCGCCAGCAGCCCGGGACAGAACCGACAAGAGACCCAGTACTTC. The chain recombines TRBV5-1 with TRBJ2-5; TRBD1 agrees at 7 bases. Unmatched junction bases numbered 8, after V lost 4 bases and J lost 2 bases. The germline CDR1 and CDR2 sequences are SGHRS and YFSETQ. The CDR3 consists of 15 residues.